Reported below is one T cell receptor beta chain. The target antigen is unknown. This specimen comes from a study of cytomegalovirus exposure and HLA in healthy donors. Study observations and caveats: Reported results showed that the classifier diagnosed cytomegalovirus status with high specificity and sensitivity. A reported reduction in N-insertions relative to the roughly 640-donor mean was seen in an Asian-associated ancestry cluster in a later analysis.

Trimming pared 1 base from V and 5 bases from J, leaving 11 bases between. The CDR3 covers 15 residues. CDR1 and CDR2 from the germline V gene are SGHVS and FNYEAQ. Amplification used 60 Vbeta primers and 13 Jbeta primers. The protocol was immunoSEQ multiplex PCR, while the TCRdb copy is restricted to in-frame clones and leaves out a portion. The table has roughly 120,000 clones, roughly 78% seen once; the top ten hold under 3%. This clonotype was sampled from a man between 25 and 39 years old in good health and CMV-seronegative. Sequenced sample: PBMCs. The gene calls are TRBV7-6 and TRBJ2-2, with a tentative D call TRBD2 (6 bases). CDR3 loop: CASSLVEGRTGELFF. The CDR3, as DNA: TGTGCCAGCAGCTTAGTGGAGGGCCGGACCGGGGAGCTGTTTTTT.